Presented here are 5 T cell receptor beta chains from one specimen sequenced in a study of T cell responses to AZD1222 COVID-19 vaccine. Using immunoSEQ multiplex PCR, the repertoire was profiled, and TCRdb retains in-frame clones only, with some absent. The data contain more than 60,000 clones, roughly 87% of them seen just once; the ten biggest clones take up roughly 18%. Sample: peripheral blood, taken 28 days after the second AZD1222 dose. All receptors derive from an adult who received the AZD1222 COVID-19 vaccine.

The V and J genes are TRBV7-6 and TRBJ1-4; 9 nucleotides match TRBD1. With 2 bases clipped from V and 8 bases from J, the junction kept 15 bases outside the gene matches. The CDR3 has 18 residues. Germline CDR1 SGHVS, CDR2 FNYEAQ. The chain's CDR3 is CASSLPVGQGPREEKLFF. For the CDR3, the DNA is TGTGCCAGCAGCTTACCGGTCGGACAGGGGCCCCGAGAAGAAAAACTGTTTTTT.

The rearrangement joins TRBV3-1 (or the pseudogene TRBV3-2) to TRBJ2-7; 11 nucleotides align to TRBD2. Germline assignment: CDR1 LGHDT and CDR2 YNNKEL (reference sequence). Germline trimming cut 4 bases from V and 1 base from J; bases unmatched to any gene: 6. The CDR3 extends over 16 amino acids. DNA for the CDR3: TGTGCCAGCAGCCGAACTAGCGGGGGCTCGTCCTACGAGCAGTACTTC. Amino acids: CASSRTSGGSSYEQYF.

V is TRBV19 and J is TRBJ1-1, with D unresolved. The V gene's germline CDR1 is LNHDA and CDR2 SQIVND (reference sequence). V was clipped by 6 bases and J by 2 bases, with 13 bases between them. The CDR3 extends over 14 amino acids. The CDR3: CASSQATGNTEAFF. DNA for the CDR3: TGTGCCAGTAGCCAAGCGACGGGAAACACTGAAGCTTTCTTT.

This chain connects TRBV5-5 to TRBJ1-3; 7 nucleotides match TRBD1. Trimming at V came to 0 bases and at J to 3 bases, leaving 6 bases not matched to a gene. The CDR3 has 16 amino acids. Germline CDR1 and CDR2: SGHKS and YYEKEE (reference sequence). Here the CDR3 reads CASSLVKGGSGNTIYF. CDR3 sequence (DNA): TGTGCCAGCAGCTTGGTAAAAGGGGGCAGTGGAAACACCATATATTTT.

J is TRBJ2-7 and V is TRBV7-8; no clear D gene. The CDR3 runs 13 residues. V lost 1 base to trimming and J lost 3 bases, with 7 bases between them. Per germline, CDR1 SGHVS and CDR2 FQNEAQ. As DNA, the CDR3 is TGTGCCAGCAGCTTAGTGGCAGGCTACGAGCAGTACTTC. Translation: CASSLVAGYEQYF.